These 23 T cell receptor beta chains were all obtained from the same sample, sequenced in a study of Graves' ophthalmopathy and Graves' hyperthyroidism. RNA transcripts served as template for amplifying TCR beta CDR3 sequences. HTBI primers were employed in first-round RT-PCR, then a second-round multiplex PCR followed. TCRdb fed the multiplex PCR reads into MiXCR, producing one record per CDR3 protein. The sample lists around 1,200,000 distinct CDR3 sequences, 35% to 45% occurring once. Input material: peripheral blood or thyroid tissue (not recorded which). All receptors come from an adult man with Graves' hyperthyroidism.

The V and J genes are TRBV6-2 or TRBV6-3 and TRBJ2-7; a weak D match, TRBD2 (6 bases). The CDR3 runs to 15 residues. The germline CDR1 and CDR2 sequences are MNHEY and SVGEGT. V was cut by 7 bases and J by 0 bases, with 16 bases left in between. CDR3: CASKKIAAISYEQYF. CDR3 coding DNA: TGTGCCAGCAAAAAGATAGCGGCGATCTCCTACGAGCAGTACTTC.

This chain links TRBV5-1 with TRBJ2-7; maybe TRBD1 (5 bases). CDR1 and CDR2 (germline): SGHRS, YFSETQ. V lost 4 bases and J 7 bases, leaving 12 bases between the germline ends. The CDR3 spans 12 residues. The CDR3 spells CASSQWTREQYF. DNA for the CDR3: TGCGCCAGCAGCCAATGGACACGTGAGCAGTACTTC.

This clonotype was seen a few times. One end of the junction does not line up with germline, which may come from a read error. This chain links TRBV6-5 with TRBJ1-2; a possible D gene is TRBD1 (6 bases). CDR1 is MNHEY, CDR2 SVGAGI, per germline. The CDR3 covers 16 residues. The CDR3 DNA is TGCGCCAGCAGTTTACCGGACAGTCTTTTAAACTATGGCTACACCTTC. The encoded protein is CASSLPDSLLNYGYTF.

This clonotype was detected many times. The chain uses TRBV20-1 and TRBJ1-1; no reliable D call. CDR1 and CDR2 from the germline V gene are DFQATT and SNEGSKA (reference sequence). The ends were cut back, 1 base at V and 7 bases at J, with 10 bases in the middle. This CDR3 is built from 12 residues. The chain's CDR3 is CSARVYGLEAFF. Written as DNA, the CDR3 is TGCAGTGCTAGAGTATACGGCCTTGAAGCTTTCTTT.

The chain couples TRBV9 to TRBJ2-7; no clear D. In germline, CDR1 is SGDLS, CDR2 YYNGEE. The V end was cut by 0 bases, the J end by 2 bases, with 12 bases between. The CDR3 consists of 15 residues. CDR3 coding DNA: TGTGCCAGCAGCGTAGAGAACGAACTTCCCTACGAGCAGTACTTC. As protein: CASSVENELPYEQYF.

On this clonotype itself: Just one base apart from a much larger clone, this may be a read error. CDR3 DNA: TGTGCCAGCAGTGAATGGGCTAGGGGCGACGAGCAGTACTTC. Translating gives CASSEWARGDEQYF. The chain joins TRBV25-1 to TRBJ2-7; possibly TRBD1 for D (5 bases). Germline CDR1 and CDR2: MGHDK and SYGVNS. Trimming removed 1 base at V and 5 bases at J, with 12 bases between. The length of the CDR3 is 14 residues.

The chain uses TRBV2 and TRBJ1-3; D may be TRBD1 (6 bases). The V gene's germline CDR1 is SNHLY and CDR2 FYNNEI. The V end lost 6 bases, the J end lost 4 bases, and 13 bases lay between the germline ends. The CDR3 runs to 14 residues. Written as DNA, the CDR3 is TGTGCCAGCAGGAACACAGGGTCCGGAAACACCATATATTTT. As protein: CASRNTGSGNTIYF.

This clonotype has a count of ten or more. The chain joins TRBV4-3 to TRBJ2-7, with D unresolved. Germline V gene data show CDR1 as LGHNA and CDR2 as YSLEER. The CDR3 has 15 residues. Trimming removed 0 bases at V and 0 bases at J, with 9 bases between. CDR3 amino acids: CASSQEIVSSYEQYF. The CDR3 DNA sequence: TGCGCCAGCAGCCAAGAGATCGTAAGCTCCTACGAGCAGTACTTC.

J is TRBJ2-2 and V is TRBV20-1; unclear D gene. There are 15 residues in the CDR3. From germline, CDR1 is DFQATT and CDR2 SNEGSKA (reference sequence). Trimming pared 5 bases from V and 2 bases from J, leaving 15 bases between. DNA of the CDR3: TGCAGTGCTCAAACTACGGACGGAAACACCGGGGAGCTGTTTTTT. Amino acids: CSAQTTDGNTGELFF.

At least ten counts were recorded for this clonotype. The rearrangement uses TRBV19 and TRBJ2-2; no clear D gene. Trimming removed 7 bases at V and 0 bases at J, with 9 bases between. The germline CDR1 and CDR2 sequences are LNHDA and SQIVND (reference sequence). CDR3 length: 14 residues. This chain's CDR3 is CASTLYANTGELFF. The CDR3 DNA reads TGTGCCAGTACGCTATACGCGAACACCGGGGAGCTGTTTTTT. Variable domain in full (rest from reference TRBV19 and TRBJ2-2): DGGITQSPKYLFRKEGQNVTLSCEQNLNHDAMYWYRQDPGQGLRLIYYSQIVNDFQKGDIAEGYSVSREKKESFPLTVTSAQKNPTAFYLCASTLYANTGELFFGEGSRLTVL.

This clonotype was observed many times. V and J are TRBV7-2 and TRBJ1-6; a weak D match, TRBD1 (5 bases). Germline CDR1 SGHTA, CDR2 FQGNSA. The CDR3 covers 14 residues. V was shortened by 3 bases and J by 7 bases, with 10 bases between the two germline ends. The CDR3 DNA is TGTGCCAGCAGCTTCCGGACAAGGAATTCACCCCTCCACTTT. It yields the protein CASSFRTRNSPLHF.

The chain combines TRBV10-3 with TRBJ2-7; TRBD2 is a possible D gene (6 bases). The CDR3 is made up of 13 amino acids. Trimming took off 10 bases at V and 4 bases at J, with 17 bases between the two ends. From germline, CDR1 is ENHRY and CDR2 SYGVKD. The CDR3 DNA follows: TGTGCCAGCAGCCCCGGAGGGTGGTACGAGCAGTACTTC. It encodes CASSPGGWYEQYF.

At least ten counts were recorded for this clonotype. The J gene is TRBJ2-7, the V gene TRBV25-1, with D hard to call. The CDR3 extends over 15 amino acids. CDR1 and CDR2 (germline): MGHDK, SYGVNS. V shed 4 bases and J shed 4 bases, with 17 bases lying between them. CDR3 DNA: TGTGCCAGCAGTGTTGGGCTACCACTACAGTACGAGCAGTACTTC. Its translation: CASSVGLPLQYEQYF.

In this sample, this clonotype turned up a few times. The chain employs TRBV7-8 and TRBJ1-5; D gene uncertain. V was clipped by 1 base and J by 5 bases, with 15 bases between them. The CDR3 is 16 amino acids. Germline lookup yields CDR1 SGHVS and CDR2 FQNEAQ. CDR3 in amino acids: CASSLDSGRQYQPQHF. The CDR3 coding sequence is TGTGCCAGCAGCTTAGATTCGGGAAGGCAATATCAGCCCCAGCATTTT.

The sample holds one count of this clonotype. The rearrangement joins TRBV10-3 to TRBJ1-2; D is undetermined. V shed 11 bases and J shed 8 bases, with 12 bases lying between them. The CDR3 has 10 amino acids. In germline, CDR1 is ENHRY, CDR2 SYGVKD. The CDR3 DNA is TGTGCCGCAGTATCGAAAGGCTACACCTTC. Protein sequence: CAAVSKGYTF.

This clonotype was counted between two and nine times. V and J are TRBV9 and TRBJ2-5; D might be TRBD2 (5 bases). The CDR3 runs to 13 residues. Germline values: CDR1 SGDLS, CDR2 YYNGEE. V was cut by 3 bases and J by 4 bases, with 10 bases left in between. The CDR3 coding sequence is TGTGCCAGCAGCGGGACTTTGGGAGAGACCCAGTACTTC. It specifies CASSGTLGETQYF.

This clonotype was counted only a few times. This sequence joins TRBV12-3 or TRBV12-4 and TRBJ1-5; maybe TRBD1 (6 bases). The ends were cut back, 5 bases at V and 1 base at J, with 12 bases in the middle. This CDR3 is 15 amino acids long. CDR3 coding DNA: TGTGCCAGCAGTCCAACACAGGGAAGCAATCAGCCCCAGCATTTT. As protein: CASSPTQGSNQPQHF.

V gene TRBV30 combines with J gene TRBJ1-2; 8 bases match TRBD1. Unmatched junction bases numbered 13, after V lost 0 bases and J lost 13 bases. Per the germline V gene, CDR1 is GTSNPN and CDR2 is SVGIG (reference sequence). This CDR3 comprises 14 residues. The CDR3 reads CAWSVLGGTGEFTF. DNA of the CDR3: TGTGCCTGGAGTGTATTAGGGGGGACAGGTGAATTCACCTTC.

The chain couples TRBV7-2 to TRBJ1-3; D perhaps matches TRBD1 (5 bases). CDR1 is SGHTA, CDR2 FQGNSA, per germline. The V end was cut by 3 bases, the J end by 0 bases, with 12 bases between. The CDR3 has 16 amino acids. CDR3 nucleotides: TGTGCCAGCAGCTTTCTCAGGGCCAGCTCTGGAAACACCATATATTTT. Translation: CASSFLRASSGNTIYF.

In its sample, this clonotype was seen many times. This CDR3 reads CASRDRENQPQHF. As DNA, the CDR3 is TGTGCCAGTAGAGACAGGGAGAATCAGCCCCAGCATTTT. This rearrangement joins TRBV19 to TRBJ1-5; 7 bases agree with TRBD1. Trimming cost V 6 bases and J 4 bases; bases outside gene matches: 3. CDR1 is LNHDA and CDR2 is SQIVND in the germline V gene (reference sequence). The CDR3 spans 13 residues.

V and J are TRBV7-7 and TRBJ2-5; TRBD1 matches at 12 bases. From germline, CDR1 is SSHAT and CDR2 FNYEAQ (reference sequence). V shed 4 bases and J 5 bases; nucleotides not matched to a gene: 11. This CDR3 region has 17 residues. The CDR3 DNA sequence: TGTGCCAGCAGCTCAACAGCCGGGACAGGGGGCCGGGAGACCCAGTACTTC. This encodes CASSSTAGTGGRETQYF. The variable domain in full, completed from reference TRBV7-7 and TRBJ2-5, reads GAGVSQSPRYKVTKRGQDVTLRCDPISSHATLYWYQQALGQGPEFLTYFNYEAQPDKSGLPSDRFSAERPEGSISTLTIQRTEQRDSAMYRCASSSTAGTGGRETQYFGPGTRLLVL.

The chain joins TRBV9 to TRBJ1-1, with a weak D call TRBD1 (5 bases). Trimming stripped 0 bases from V and 4 bases from J, with 13 bases between. This CDR3 contains 15 residues. Germline V lookup: CDR1 SGDLS, CDR2 YYNGEE. The CDR3 loop reads CASSVGDDWSTEAFF. CDR3 nucleotide sequence: TGTGCCAGCAGCGTAGGGGACGACTGGAGCACTGAAGCTTTCTTT.

This clonotype appeared many times. This sequence joins TRBV29-1 and TRBJ1-1; D perhaps matches TRBD1 (5 bases). CDR3 size: 13 residues. Germline V gives CDR1 SQVTM, CDR2 ANQGSEA. V was cut by 4 bases and J by 4 bases, with 13 bases left in between. The CDR3 region is CSVGGTRATEAFF. CDR3 DNA sequence: TGCAGCGTTGGAGGGACGAGGGCCACTGAAGCTTTCTTT. Variable domain in full (rest from reference TRBV29-1 and TRBJ1-1): SAVISQKPSRDICQRGTSLTIQCQVDSQVTMMFWYRQQPGQSLTLIATANQGSEATYESGFVIDKFPISRPNLTFSTLTVSNMSPEDSSIYLCSVGGTRATEAFFGQGTRLTVV.